These 3 T cell receptor beta chains came from one sample sequenced in a study of shared clonotypes between healthy human individuals (dated by TCRdb to the early 2020s). Libraries were made using the immunoSEQ multiplex PCR assay. In TCRdb, the immuneACCESS table is reduced to in-frame sequences with V and J assigned. These tables do not hold every clone; where another copy was compared, an unresolved V gene accounts for under half, and the others remain unexplained. Here the sample has around 1.9 million clones; about 93% occur a single time. The ten largest clonotypes hold about 1.7% of the sample. For the CD8 naive samples, CD45RO-negative cells were positively selected for CCR7, yielding a CD45RA+CCR7+ population from which TemRA cells were excluded. What was sequenced was naive CD8+ T cells from PBMCs. The cell subset or site label for this specimen denotes: CD45RA+CCR7+. The receptors stem from a man aged 18 to 30 in good health. Some clones in this sample may be carry-over from other donors' samples.

In the case of this clone: One junction end does not reproduce the germline sequence, and a read error may be involved. The CDR3 nucleotides read TGTGCCAGCAGTACGGCGGGAGCGGCCGGGGAGCTGTTTTTT. Translated: CASSTAGAAGELFF. The genes are TRBV19 and TRBJ2-2; 7 bases fit TRBD2. The CDR3 loop spans 14 amino acids. Looked up from germline, CDR1 is LNHDA and CDR2 is SQIVND (reference sequence).

The chain recombines TRBV30 with TRBJ2-5; possible D gene TRBD1, 5 bases. TRBJ2-7 explains the end of the DNA better; the J call may be wrong. The CDR3 covers 11 residues. The germline CDR1 and CDR2 sequences are GTSNPN and SVGIG (reference sequence). CDR3 nucleotide sequence: TGTGCCTGGAGTGCAGGGATCGAGCAGTACTTC. Its protein is CAWSAGIEQYF.

The rearrangement links TRBV25-1 to TRBJ2-3; D perhaps matches TRBD1 (6 bases). CDR1 and CDR2 from the germline V gene are MGHDK and SYGVNS. Trimming shortened V by 2 bases and J by 6 bases, and 12 bases separated the two germline ends. The CDR3 totals 14 residues. CDR3 protein: CASSEGRGRDTQYF. Here the CDR3 DNA reads TGTGCCAGCAGTGAAGGCAGGGGAAGGGATACGCAGTATTTT.